The 3 T cell receptor beta chains below were found in one sample sequenced in a study of radiation and T cells in renal cell carcinoma. Time point described: blood 4 weeks post-SBRT, at nephrectomy. Treatment in this sample: 15 Gy SBRT to primary tumor, nephrectomy 4 weeks later. The method was immunoSEQ multiplex PCR; TCRdb's version includes in-frame clones alone and lacks a portion of them. In the table there are tens of thousands of clones, 85% of which are singletons. Here the sequenced sample was blood, taken from a patient whose treatment included radiotherapy and nephrectomy. These receptors originate from a man aged 50-59 years with renal cell carcinoma.

The rearrangement joins TRBV4-1 to TRBJ1-3; D call uncertain. Germline V gene lookup returns CDR1 MGHRA and CDR2 YSYEKL. V lost 1 base to trimming and J lost 0 bases, with 10 bases between them. The CDR3 has 16 residues. CDR3 coding DNA: TGCGCCAGCAGCCAAGTGCCCGGAAGCTCTGGAAACACCATATATTTT. Protein: CASSQVPGSSGNTIYF.

This chain connects TRBV19 to TRBJ1-2; D ambiguous. CDR1 and CDR2 from the germline V gene are LNHDA and SQIVND (reference sequence). This CDR3 spans 13 amino acids. The ends were cut back, 3 bases at V and 4 bases at J, with 9 bases in the middle. CDR3 bases: TGTGCCAGTAGTATTGCAGGTCCCTATGGCTACACCTTC. Amino acid sequence: CASSIAGPYGYTF.

This chain joins TRBV7-9 and TRBJ1-1; possible D gene TRBD1, 5 bases. The germline V gene encodes CDR1 SEHNR and CDR2 FQNEAQ (reference sequence). The CDR3 has 16 amino acids. The V and J ends lost 3 bases and 3 bases respectively, with 17 bases between them. CDR3: CASSFGGWRLDTEAFF. CDR3 DNA sequence: TGTGCCAGCAGCTTTGGGGGTTGGAGATTGGACACTGAAGCTTTCTTT.